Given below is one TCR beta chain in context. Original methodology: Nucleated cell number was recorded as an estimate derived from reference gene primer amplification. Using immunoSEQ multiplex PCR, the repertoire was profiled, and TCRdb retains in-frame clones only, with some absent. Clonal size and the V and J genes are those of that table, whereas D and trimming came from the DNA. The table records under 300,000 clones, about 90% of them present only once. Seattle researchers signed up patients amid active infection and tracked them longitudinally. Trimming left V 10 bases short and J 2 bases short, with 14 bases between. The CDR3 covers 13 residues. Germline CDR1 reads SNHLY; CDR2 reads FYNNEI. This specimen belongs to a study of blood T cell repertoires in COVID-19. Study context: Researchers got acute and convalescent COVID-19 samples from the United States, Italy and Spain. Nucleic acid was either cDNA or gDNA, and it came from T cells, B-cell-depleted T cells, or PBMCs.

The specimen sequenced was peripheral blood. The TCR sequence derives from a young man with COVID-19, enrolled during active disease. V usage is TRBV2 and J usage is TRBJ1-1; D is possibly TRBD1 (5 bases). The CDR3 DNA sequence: TGTGCCACCCACCGGACAATCAACACTGAAGCTTTCTTT. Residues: CATHRTINTEAFF.